Below, 24 T cell receptor beta chains from the same sample are listed, as sequenced in a study of molecular identifiers for immune sequencing clone quantification. TCRdb used MiXCR to reprocess the PCR reads, holding one entry per CDR3 protein. The sample lists hundreds of thousands of distinct CDR3 sequences; 24% were seen once. The specimen sequenced was naive CD8+ T cells from blood, with Jurkat cell RNA spiked in. Stated subset: FACS-sorted CD8+CD4-CCR7+CD45RA+ naive T cells. Every receptor here comes from a human donor in good health. Some libraries in this study had Jurkat cell RNA spiked in.

The chain carries TRBV19 and TRBJ1-1; 8 positions match TRBD1. Germline CDR1 is LNHDA and CDR2 is SQIVND (reference sequence). The CDR3 totals 18 residues. The junction had 12 bases not matched to a gene; V was cut back by 3 bases and J by 0 bases. Written as DNA, the CDR3 is TGTGCCAGTAGTATCCTCCTGGTACAGGGGGTCCTGAACACTGAAGCTTTCTTT. This sequence encodes CASSILLVQGVLNTEAFF.

The chain is built from TRBV11-2 and TRBJ2-3; TRBD1 matches 8 bases. CDR1 SGHAT and CDR2 FQNNGV come from the germline V gene. The CDR3 extends over 15 amino acids. V gave up 5 bases and J gave up 1 base; unmatched junction bases: 5. CDR3 sequence (DNA): TGTGCCAGCAGCCAGACAGGGGCCGGCACAGATACGCAGTATTTT. This gives the protein CASSQTGAGTDTQYF.

This clonotype appeared many times. This sequence joins TRBV5-1 and TRBJ2-5, with D possibly being TRBD1 or TRBD2 (5 bases each). Germline-derived CDR1 and CDR2 are SGHRS and YFSETQ. The CDR3 is 13 amino acids. V was trimmed by 4 bases and J by 7 bases, leaving 14 bases between them. In DNA, the CDR3 is TGCGCCAGCAGCGACGGGGACGAGGGGACCCAGTACTTC. This codes for CASSDGDEGTQYF.

Remarks on this clonotype: Being one base from a much bigger clone, this may be a read error. The rearrangement joins TRBV13 to TRBJ1-5; maybe TRBD1 (5 bases). CDR1 is PRHDT, CDR2 FYEKMQ, per germline (reference sequence). This CDR3 contains 14 residues. The CDR3 region is CVSSADRSNQPQHF. CDR3 nucleotide sequence: TGTGTCAGCAGCGCAGACAGAAGCAATCAGCCCCAGCATTTT.

The chain is built from TRBV30 and TRBJ1-1; D is undetermined. The germline V gene has CDR1 GTSNPN and CDR2 SVGIG (reference sequence). This CDR3 region has 12 residues. V was clipped by 1 base and J by 10 bases, with 13 bases between them. The chain's CDR3 is CAWSAEGPTAFF. Here the CDR3 DNA reads TGTGCCTGGAGTGCCGAGGGTCCGACAGCTTTCTTT. The full variable domain, rest sourced from reference TRBV30 and TRBJ1-1, is SQTIHQWPATLVQPVGSPLSLECTVEGTSNPNLYWYRQAAGRGLQLLFYSVGIGQISSEVPQNLSASRPQDRQFILSSKKLLLSDSGFYLCAWSAEGPTAFFGQGTRLTVV.

This clonotype has a handful of counts. This chain links TRBV19 with TRBJ1-1; 8 nucleotides align to TRBD1. J gave up 10 bases and V 6 bases, and 13 bases lay outside the gene matches. Germline assignment: CDR1 LNHDA and CDR2 SQIVND (reference sequence). The CDR3 totals 14 residues. As DNA, the CDR3 is TGTGCCAGTAGCCCCCCATTGACAGGGGATGGAGCTTTCTTT. This sequence encodes CASSPPLTGDGAFF.

This clonotype was recorded many times. The chain couples TRBV7-2 to TRBJ2-3, with TRBD2 identical over 11 bases. Germline CDR1 SGHTA, CDR2 FQGNSA. CDR3 length: 16 residues. The V segment lost 5 bases and the J segment 6 bases; nucleotides outside the gene matches: 10. Written as DNA, the CDR3 is TGTGCCAGCAGCACAGGGACTAGCGGTTGGTCTGATACGCAGTATTTT. Its protein product is CASSTGTSGWSDTQYF.

This clonotype occurred many times. The CDR3 DNA reads as TGCAGTGCTAGAGATCTCGGGACTAGCTTCACAGATACGCAGTATTTT. This sequence encodes CSARDLGTSFTDTQYF. V and J are TRBV20-1 and TRBJ2-3, with TRBD2 identical over 9 bases. The CDR3 is 16 amino acids. Germline CDR1 and CDR2: DFQATT and SNEGSKA (reference sequence). J gave up 2 bases and V 0 bases, and 6 bases lay outside the gene matches.

This clonotype was seen a few times. The CDR3 region has the DNA TGTGCCAGCACCCCATCTGGGGGGTTCGCCTACGAGCAGTACTTC. It specifies CASTPSGGFAYEQYF. This chain connects TRBV5-4 to TRBJ2-7; D may be TRBD2 (6 bases). Trimming removed 6 bases from V and 2 bases from J, with 18 bases in between. Germline V CDR1 and CDR2: SGHNT, YYREEE (reference sequence). This CDR3 has 15 residues. Complete variable domain (other parts from reference TRBV5-4 and TRBJ2-7): ETGVTQSPTHLIKTRGQQVTLRCSSQSGHNTVSWYQQALGQGPQFIFQYYREEENGRGNFPPRFSGLQFPNYSSELNVNALELDDSALYLCASTPSGGFAYEQYFGPGTRLTVT.

Written as DNA, the CDR3 is TGTGCCAGCAGTCAGAAGGGACTCCACAATGAGCAGTTCTTC. Encoded protein: CASSQKGLHNEQFF. The gene calls are TRBV12-3 or TRBV12-4 and TRBJ2-1, with a possible D match to TRBD2 (6 bases). V lost 5 bases and J lost 5, with 13 bases in between. This CDR3 has 14 residues.

With regard to this clonotype: One base away lies a much larger clone, so this may be a sequencing read error. Given the absence of the conserved phenylalanine or tryptophan at the CDR3 end, a read error is likely. V is TRBV27 and J is TRBJ2-5; unclear D gene. The CDR3 runs 11 residues. The germline V and J ends were trimmed by 7 bases and 1 base, with 4 bases remaining between them. Germline V CDR1 and CDR2: MNHEY, SMNVEV (reference sequence). CDR3 in amino acids: CASNPQETQYL. The CDR3, as DNA: TGTGCCAGCAACCCCCAAGAGACCCAGTACCTC.

Of note for this clonotype: This may be a read error: a much more frequent sequence differs by one nucleotide. The chain carries TRBV27 and TRBJ2-7, with TRBD1 matching over 9 bases. CDR3 length: 16 amino acids. Trimming removed 4 bases from V and 9 bases from J; junction bases left unmatched: 16. In germline, CDR1 is MNHEY, CDR2 SMNVEV (reference sequence). The CDR3 spells CASSSHRGLRGLGQYF. CDR3 nucleotide sequence: TGTGCCAGCAGTTCGCACAGGGGGCTTCGGGGTTTGGGGCAGTACTTC.

The chain uses TRBV29-1 and TRBJ2-3; D uncertain. Looked up from germline, CDR1 is SQVTM and CDR2 is ANQGSEA. Trimming stripped 8 bases from V and 2 bases from J, with 5 bases between. The CDR3 is 10 amino acids. The CDR3 coding sequence is TGCAGCACTACCACAGATACGCAGTATTTT. Encoded protein: CSTTTDTQYF.

The chain recombines TRBV4-3 with TRBJ1-5; possibly TRBD1 for D (6 bases). CDR3 size: 15 residues. Per germline, CDR1 LGHNA and CDR2 YSLEER. V dropped 0 bases and J dropped 7 bases, with 13 bases sitting between them. In nucleotides, the CDR3 is TGCGCCAGCAGCCAAGACGCGGGGGCGGACCAGCCCCAGCATTTT. This gives the protein CASSQDAGADQPQHF.

CDR3 sequence: CASSPWREDPNEQFF. CDR3 in DNA: TGTGCCAGCTCACCCTGGCGGGAGGATCCCAATGAGCAGTTCTTC. This chain links TRBV18 with TRBJ2-1; 8 nucleotides line up with TRBD2. This CDR3 comprises 15 residues. The germline V gene encodes CDR1 KGHSH and CDR2 LQKENI. After removal of 3 bases from V and 6 bases from J, the junction contained 7 bases not matched to a gene.

The V gene is TRBV30, the J gene TRBJ2-7; TRBD1 matches at 10 bases. The germline CDR1 and CDR2 sequences are GTSNPN and SVGIG (reference sequence). Trimming at V came to 3 bases and at J to 3 bases, leaving 8 bases not matched to a gene. CDR3 length: 15 residues. CDR3 sequence reads: CAWRNMGQGNYEQYF. The DNA for the CDR3 is TGTGCCTGGAGAAATATGGGACAGGGGAACTACGAGCAGTACTTC. Combining the CDR3 with reference TRBV30 and TRBJ2-7 gives the whole variable domain SQTIHQWPATLVQPVGSPLSLECTVEGTSNPNLYWYRQAAGRGLQLLFYSVGIGQISSEVPQNLSASRPQDRQFILSSKKLLLSDSGFYLCAWRNMGQGNYEQYFGPGTRLTVT.

This clonotype came up many times. The CDR3 bases are TGTGCCAGCAGTTTCCCTGGGACAGACCAAGAGACCCAGTACTTC. Protein product: CASSFPGTDQETQYF. This rearrangement joins TRBV12-3 or TRBV12-4 to TRBJ2-5; 7 nucleotides agree with TRBD1. The CDR3 covers 15 residues. The junction had 4 bases not matched to a gene; V was cut back by 3 bases and J by 0 bases.

This clonotype has a handful of counts. The rearrangement links TRBV20-1 to TRBJ1-6; 8 bases map to TRBD1. The CDR3 is made up of 16 amino acids. The germline CDR1 and CDR2 sequences are DFQATT and SNEGSKA (reference sequence). V shed 0 bases and J 8 bases; nucleotides not matched to a gene: 9. CDR3 DNA: TGCAGTGCTAGAGATCGCGGACAGGGAACTGATTCACCCCTCCACTTT. Protein product: CSARDRGQGTDSPLHF.

As regards this clonotype: This may stem from a read error, because a much larger clone lies one nucleotide away. This sequence joins TRBV5-1 and TRBJ2-7; no clear D gene. CDR1 SGHRS and CDR2 YFSETQ come from the germline V gene. This CDR3 region has 13 residues. The CDR3 region has the DNA TGCGCCGGCAGCTTGGATATACTGCACGAGCAGTACTTC. This sequence encodes CAGSLDILHEQYF.

This clonotype has a single count. V usage is TRBV5-3 and J usage is TRBJ2-7; TRBD1 aligns across 7 bases. TRBV5-3 is assigned to the ORF class and has an uncertain function. The CDR3 is made up of 14 amino acids. Trimming removed 8 bases from V and 6 bases from J; junction bases left unmatched: 14. The CDR3 DNA follows: TGTGCCAGCAGCGTGGACAGGCAGTCATCCGAGCAGTACTTC. It translates to CASSVDRQSSEQYF.

In nucleotides, the CDR3 is TGTGCCAGCGGTCGTACAGGGAATTCACCCCTCCACTTT. This translates into CASGRTGNSPLHF. The chain has TRBV11-1 and TRBJ1-6; D may be TRBD1 (6 bases). Germline values: CDR1 SGHAT, CDR2 FQDESV (reference sequence). The V end was cut by 8 bases, the J end by 7 bases, with 12 bases between. The CDR3 contains 13 residues.

The sample holds a few counts of this clonotype. The V and J genes are TRBV7-9 and TRBJ2-3; 8 bases are a match to TRBD2. Germline V lookup: CDR1 SEHNR, CDR2 FQNEAQ (reference sequence). The V segment lost 0 bases and the J segment 1 base; nucleotides outside the gene matches: 0. The CDR3 length is 15 residues. CDR3 residues: CASSLALAGTDTQYF. DNA of the CDR3: TGTGCCAGCAGCTTAGCACTAGCGGGCACAGATACGCAGTATTTT.

This clonotype has at least ten counts. This rearrangement joins TRBV6-5 to TRBJ2-7, with D possibly TRBD2 on 6 matching bases. Germline V lookup: CDR1 MNHEY, CDR2 SVGAGI. The ends were cut back, 5 bases at V and 3 bases at J, with 11 bases in the middle. The CDR3 is made up of 13 amino acids. This CDR3 reads CASSAGLDYEQYF. The CDR3 coding sequence is TGTGCCAGCAGTGCGGGGCTAGACTACGAGCAGTACTTC.

The chain combines TRBV11-2 with TRBJ2-7; 11 bases are shared with TRBD1. Losses at the gene ends were 1 base for V and 7 bases for J; bases not matched to a gene: 6. CDR3 length: 15 residues. In germline, CDR1 is SGHAT, CDR2 FQNNGV. The CDR3 loop is CASSLVGQGVREQYF. CDR3 DNA: TGTGCCAGCAGCTTAGTGGGACAGGGGGTGAGGGAGCAGTACTTC.